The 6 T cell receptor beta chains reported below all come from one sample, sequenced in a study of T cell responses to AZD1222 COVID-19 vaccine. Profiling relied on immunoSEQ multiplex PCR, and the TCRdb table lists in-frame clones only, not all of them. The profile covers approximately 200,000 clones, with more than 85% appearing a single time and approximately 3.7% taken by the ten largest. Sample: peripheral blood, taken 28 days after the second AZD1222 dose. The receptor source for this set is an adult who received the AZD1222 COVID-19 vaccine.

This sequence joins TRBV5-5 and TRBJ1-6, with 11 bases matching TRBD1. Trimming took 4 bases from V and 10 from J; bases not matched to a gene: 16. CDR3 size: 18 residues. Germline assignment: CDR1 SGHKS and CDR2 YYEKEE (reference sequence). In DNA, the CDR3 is TGTGCCAGCAGCCTGGCAGTGGCGGACAGGGGGCGCCGGTCACCCCTCCACTTT. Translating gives CASSLAVADRGRRSPLHF.

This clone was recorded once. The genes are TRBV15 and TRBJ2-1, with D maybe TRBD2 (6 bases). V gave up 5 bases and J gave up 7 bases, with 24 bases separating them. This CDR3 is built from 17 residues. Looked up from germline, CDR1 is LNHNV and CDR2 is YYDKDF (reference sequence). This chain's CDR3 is CATSPPLGRGKWNEQFF. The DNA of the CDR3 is TGTGCCACCAGCCCCCCGTTGGGGCGGGGTAAATGGAATGAGCAGTTCTTC.

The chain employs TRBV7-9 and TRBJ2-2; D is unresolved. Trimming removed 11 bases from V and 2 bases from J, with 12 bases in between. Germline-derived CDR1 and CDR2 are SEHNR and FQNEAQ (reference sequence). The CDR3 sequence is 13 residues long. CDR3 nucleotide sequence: TGTGCCCCAGGACCGCCAAACACCGGGGAGCTGTTTTTT. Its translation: CAPGPPNTGELFF.

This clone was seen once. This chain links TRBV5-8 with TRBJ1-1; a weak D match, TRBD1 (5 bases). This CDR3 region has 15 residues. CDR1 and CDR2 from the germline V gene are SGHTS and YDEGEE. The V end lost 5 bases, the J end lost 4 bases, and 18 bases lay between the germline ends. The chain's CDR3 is CASRTARRRGTEAFF. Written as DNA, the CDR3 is TGTGCCAGCAGGACCGCCCGGAGAAGGGGCACTGAAGCTTTCTTT. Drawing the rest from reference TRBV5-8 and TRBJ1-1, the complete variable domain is EAGVTQSPTHLIKTRGQQATLRCSPISGHTSVYWYQQALGLGLQFLLWYDEGEERNRGNFPPRFSGRQFPNYSSELNVNALELEDSALYLCASRTARRRGTEAFFGQGTRLTVV.

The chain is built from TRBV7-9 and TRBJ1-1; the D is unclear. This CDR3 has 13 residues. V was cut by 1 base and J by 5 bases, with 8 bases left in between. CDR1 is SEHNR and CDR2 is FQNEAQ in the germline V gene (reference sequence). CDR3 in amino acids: CASSLGEATEAFF. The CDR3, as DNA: TGTGCCAGCAGCTTAGGGGAGGCGACTGAAGCTTTCTTT. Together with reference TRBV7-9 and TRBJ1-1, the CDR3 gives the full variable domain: DTGVSQNPRHKITKRGQNVTFRCDPISEHNRLYWYRQTLGQGPEFLTYFQNEAQLEKSRLLSDRFSAERPKGSFSTLEIQRTEQGDSAMYLCASSLGEATEAFFGQGTRLTVV.

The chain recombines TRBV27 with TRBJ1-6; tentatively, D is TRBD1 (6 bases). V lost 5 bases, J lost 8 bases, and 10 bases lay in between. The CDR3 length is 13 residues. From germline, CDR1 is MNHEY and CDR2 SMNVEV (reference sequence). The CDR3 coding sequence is TGTGCCAGCAGTGCTCGGACAGATTCACCCCTCCACTTT. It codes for CASSARTDSPLHF.